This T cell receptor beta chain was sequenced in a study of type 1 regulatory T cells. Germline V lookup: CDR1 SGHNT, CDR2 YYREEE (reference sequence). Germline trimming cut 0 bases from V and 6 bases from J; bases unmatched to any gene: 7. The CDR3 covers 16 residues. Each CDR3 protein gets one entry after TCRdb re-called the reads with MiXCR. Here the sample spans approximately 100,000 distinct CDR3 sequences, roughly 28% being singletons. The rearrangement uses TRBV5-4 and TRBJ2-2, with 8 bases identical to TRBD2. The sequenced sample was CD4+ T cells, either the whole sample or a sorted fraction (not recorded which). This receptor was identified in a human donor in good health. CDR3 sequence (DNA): TGTGCCAGCAGCTTGGACCCCGGGACTAGATCCGGGGAGCTGTTTTTT. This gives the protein CASSLDPGTRSGELFF.